The T cell receptor beta chain under discussion was sequenced for a study of T cell responses to AZD1222 COVID-19 vaccine. Regarding the study as a whole: The donor cohort was predominantly white British with a female majority, and clonal diversity may have been underestimated. Only a handful of individuals given AZD1222 were seropositive at baseline. Spike-specific TCR breadth and depth both grew after two AZD1222 doses. Spike regions recognized by vaccine-associated CD4 TCRs spanned the protein, led by 160-218 and 743-854.

Some clones are missing from TCRdb's copy, which holds only in-frame ones; the method was immunoSEQ multiplex PCR. The sample lists 110,000 or so clones; 87% were seen once. With regard to this clone: The antigen is undetermined.

This CDR3 is 18 amino acids long. V lost 1 base to trimming and J lost 4 bases; unmatched junction nucleotides: 9. Germline-derived CDR1 and CDR2 are SGHDN and FVKESK. The sequencing used peripheral blood, collected on day 0 of AZD1222 vaccination. The V gene is TRBV14, the J gene TRBJ2-5; 13 bases are a match to TRBD2. The origin of this receptor is an adult in good health. The CDR3 sequence is CASSQGLLAGGPGETQYF. DNA for the CDR3: TGTGCCAGCAGCCAAGGCCTACTAGCGGGAGGGCCGGGAGAGACCCAGTACTTC.